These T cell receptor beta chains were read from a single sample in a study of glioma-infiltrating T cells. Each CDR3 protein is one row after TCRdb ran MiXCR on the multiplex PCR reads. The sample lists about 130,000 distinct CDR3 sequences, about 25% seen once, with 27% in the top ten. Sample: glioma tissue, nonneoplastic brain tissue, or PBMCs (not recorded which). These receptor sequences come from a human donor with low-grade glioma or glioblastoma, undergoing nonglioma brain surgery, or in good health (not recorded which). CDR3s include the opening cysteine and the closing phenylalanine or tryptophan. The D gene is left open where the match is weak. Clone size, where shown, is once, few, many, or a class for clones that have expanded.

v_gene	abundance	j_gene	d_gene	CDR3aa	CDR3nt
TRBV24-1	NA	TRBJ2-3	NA	CATSGSGRDTQYF	TGTGCCACCAGTGGGTCAGGACGGGATACGCAGTATTTT
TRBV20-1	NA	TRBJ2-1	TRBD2	CSARDPAGGRNEQFF	TGCAGTGCTAGAGATCCGGCGGGGGGGCGGAATGAGCAGTTCTTC
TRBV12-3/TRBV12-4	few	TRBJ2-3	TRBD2	CASSPSGLSTDTQYF	TGTGCCAGCAGTCCGTCGGGACTAAGCACAGATACGCAGTATTTT
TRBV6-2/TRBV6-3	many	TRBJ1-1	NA	CASSYRGNTEAFF	TGTGCCAGCAGTTATCGGGGGAACACTGAAGCTTTCTTT
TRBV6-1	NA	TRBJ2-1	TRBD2	CASSPTSGGPNEQFF	TGTGCCAGCAGTCCGACTAGCGGGGGCCCCAATGAGCAGTTCTTC
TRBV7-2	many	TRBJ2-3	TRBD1	CASSPGTGGDTQYF	TGTGCCAGCAGCCCTGGGACAGGAGGAGATACGCAGTATTTT
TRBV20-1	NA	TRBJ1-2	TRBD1	CSARGAGQGMGYGYTF	TGCAGTGCTAGAGGGGCCGGACAGGGGATGGGCTATGGCTACACCTTC
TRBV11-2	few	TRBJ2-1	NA	CASSPGRGGYEQFF	TGTGCCAGCAGCCCCGGCAGGGGGGGCTATGAGCAGTTCTTC
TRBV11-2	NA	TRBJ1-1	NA	CASGQNGQREAFF	TGTGCCAGCGGGCAAAACGGGCAGCGTGAAGCTTTCTTT
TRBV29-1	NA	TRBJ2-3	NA	CSVVGVAVSTDTQYF	TGCAGCGTTGTAGGAGTAGCGGTGAGCACAGATACGCAGTATTTT
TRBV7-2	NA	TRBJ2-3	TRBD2	CASSPTSGMRTDTQYF	TGTGCCAGCAGCCCGACTAGCGGGATGAGGACAGATACGCAGTATTTT
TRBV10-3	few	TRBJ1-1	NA	CAIRGTSQNTEAFF	TGTGCCATCAGAGGGACATCCCAGAACACTGAAGCTTTCTTT
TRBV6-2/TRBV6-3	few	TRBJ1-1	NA	CASSYSREVNTEAFF	TGTGCCAGCAGTTACTCCCGGGAGGTGAACACTGAAGCTTTCTTT
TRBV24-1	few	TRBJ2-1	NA	CATSVGGSYNEQFF	TGTGCCACCAGTGTGGGGGGCTCCTACAATGAGCAGTTCTTC
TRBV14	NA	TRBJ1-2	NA	CASSQVLGTYTF	TGTGCCAGCAGCCAAGTGTTAGGAACCTACACCTTC
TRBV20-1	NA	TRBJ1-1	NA	CSAGKTWDFIRSGAFF	TGCAGTGCTGGCAAGACATGGGACTTTATCCGAAGTGGAGCTTTCTTT
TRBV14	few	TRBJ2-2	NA	CASSHRREPGYFANTGELFF	TGTGCCAGCAGCCATAGACGGGAGCCTGGCTACTTCGCGAACACCGGGGAGCTGTTTTTT
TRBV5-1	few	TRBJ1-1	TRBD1	CASSDGTGQSAFF	TGCGCCAGTTCCGACGGAACGGGACAGTCAGCTTTCTTT
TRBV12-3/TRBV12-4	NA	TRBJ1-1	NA	CASSLRMGENTEAFF	TGTGCCAGCAGTTTAAGGATGGGTGAGAACACTGAAGCTTTCTTT
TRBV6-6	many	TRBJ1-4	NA	CASSYYPPTGQNEKLFF	TGTGCCAGCAGTTACTACCCGCCAACAGGGCAGAATGAAAAACTGTTTTTT
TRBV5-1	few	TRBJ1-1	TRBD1	CASSLDRLGAFF	TGCGCCAGCAGCCTGGACAGGTTGGGAGCTTTCTTT
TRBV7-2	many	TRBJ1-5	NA	CASSLRQANQPQHF	TGTGCCAGCAGCTTACGACAGGCCAATCAGCCCCAGCATTTT
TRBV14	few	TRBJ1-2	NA	CASSQVLGANYGYTF	TGTGCCAGCAGCCAAGTTCTAGGTGCTAACTATGGCTACACCTTC
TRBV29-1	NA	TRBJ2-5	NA	CSVSGGPKTQYF	TGCAGCGTGAGCGGCGGCCCCAAGACCCAGTACTTC
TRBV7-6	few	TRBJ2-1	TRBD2	CASSLASGLAANEQFF	TGTGCCAGCAGCTTAGCCTCGGGACTAGCGGCCAATGAGCAGTTCTTC
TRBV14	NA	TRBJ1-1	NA	CASSQGLRGTRNTEAFF	TGTGCCAGCAGCCAAGGACTACGGGGCACGAGAAACACTGAAGCTTTCTTT
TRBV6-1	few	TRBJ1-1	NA	CASSLYQMTEAFF	TGTGCCAGCAGTCTCTATCAAATGACTGAAGCTTTCTTT
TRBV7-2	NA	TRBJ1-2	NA	CASSFYICSATRDGYTF	NA
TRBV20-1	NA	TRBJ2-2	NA	CSARSQGNTGELFF	TGCAGTGCCCGTAGCCAGGGTAACACCGGGGAGCTGTTTTTT
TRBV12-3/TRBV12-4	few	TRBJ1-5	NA	CASSLRGVGNQPQHF	TGTGCCAGCAGCCTGCGCGGGGTCGGCAATCAGCCCCAGCATTTT
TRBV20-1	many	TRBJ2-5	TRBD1	CSARDPGTDRETQYF	TGCAGTGCTAGAGATCCCGGGACAGATAGAGAGACCCAGTACTTC
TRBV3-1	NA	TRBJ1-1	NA	CASSHNLGSTEAFF	TGTGCCAGCAGCCATAATTTGGGGAGCACTGAAGCTTTCTTT
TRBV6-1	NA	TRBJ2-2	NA	CASSNRGGTGELFF	TGTGCCAGCAGTAACCGGGGTGGGACCGGGGAGCTGTTTTTT